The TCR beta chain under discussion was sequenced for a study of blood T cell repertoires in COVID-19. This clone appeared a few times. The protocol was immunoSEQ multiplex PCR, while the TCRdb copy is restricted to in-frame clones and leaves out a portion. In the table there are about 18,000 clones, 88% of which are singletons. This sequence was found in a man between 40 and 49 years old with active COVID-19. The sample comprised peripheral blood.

DNA for the CDR3: TGTGCCAGCAGCCAAACTACAGGGTCCCCGCAGTACTTC. Translated: CASSQTTGSPQYF. The chain uses TRBV16 and TRBJ2-7; D perhaps matches TRBD1 (6 bases). Germline lookup yields CDR1 KGHSY and CDR2 FQNENV. Deletions cut 2 bases from V and 9 bases from J, with 14 bases between. The CDR3 is made up of 13 amino acids.